Listed below are T cell receptor beta chains from one sample, sequenced in a study of blood T cell repertoires in COVID-19. Here immunoSEQ multiplex PCR was the method, and the copy in TCRdb shows in-frame clones only, minus some. The sample gives around 280,000 clones, roughly 87% of which show up once; roughly 2.4% is in the top ten. The sample taken for sequencing was peripheral blood. These TCRs come from a woman aged 45-65 years who had recovered from COVID-19. Each CDR3 is given with its conserved first and last residue. Fields, in order: V gene, J gene, CDR3 protein.

>TRBV4-3|TRBJ1-1
CASSQDRGYTEAFF
>TRBV6-1|TRBJ1-5
CASSEFRAVGNQPQHF
>TRBV6-5|TRBJ2-5
CASSPGLVRETQYF
>TRBV2|TRBJ2-3
CASSEARGALDTQYF
>TRBV18|TRBJ2-2
CASSPPSTGGRGELFF
>TRBV30|TRBJ1-1
CAWSVWQGRAEAFF
>TRBV5-4|TRBJ2-3
CASSFYSSTDTQYF
>TRBV19|TRBJ1-2
CASTLRPRGTGNYGYTF
>TRBV28|TRBJ2-7
CASSFEAGTSSTYEQYF
>TRBV18|TRBJ1-2
CASSREQGWIGYTF
>TRBV5-1|TRBJ2-3
CASTAGLRNTDTQYF
>TRBV7-9|TRBJ2-3
CASSWPRVASSADTQYF
>TRBV5-4|TRBJ2-7
CASSSAGGPGEQYF
>TRBV29-1|TRBJ1-5
CSVVEGGQPQHF
>TRBV28|TRBJ1-1
CASRAGGGRTEAFF
>TRBV4-1|TRBJ1-1
CASSRRQLNTEAFF
>TRBV11-2|TRBJ1-1
CASSRRLSKDGGTEAFF
>TRBV18|TRBJ2-3
CASSPGGSTDTQYF
>TRBV4-1|TRBJ2-1
CASSGGEWTDEQFF
>TRBV7-9|TRBJ1-4
CASSSGGGGVTNEKLFF
>TRBV5-1|TRBJ2-5
CASSLAGSAGPGETQYF
>TRBV12-3/TRBV12-4|TRBJ1-1
CASRPTGVPEAFF
>TRBV7-9|TRBJ2-1
CASSLGGLAGIVNEQFF
>TRBV5-6|TRBJ1-1
CASSEQGQYTEAFF
>TRBV29-1|TRBJ2-3
CRLRVNTDTQYF
>TRBV5-6|TRBJ1-3
CASSSLDTSGNTIYF
>TRBV19|TRBJ1-2
CASSLDREYGYTF
>TRBV3-1/TRBV3-2|TRBJ2-1
CAVAGLAGDNEQFF
>TRBV5-4|TRBJ1-6
CASSFGVYNSPLHF
>TRBV19|TRBJ1-5
CASSGRQGSNQPQHF
>TRBV15|TRBJ2-5
CATSRDYNMETQYF
>TRBV10-3|TRBJ1-5
CAISETGSNQPQHF
>TRBV7-9|TRBJ1-5
CASSLAGGSNQPQHF